Presented here are 18 T cell receptor beta chains from one specimen sequenced in a study of shared clonotypes between healthy human individuals (TCRdb year 2020). Library preparation was by the immunoSEQ multiplex PCR assay. TCRdb carries this immuneACCESS record with in-frame sequences only. Its versions omit some clonotypes, under half of them owing to an unresolved V gene in the studies checked, with the rest unexplained. The sample records 650,000 to 800,000 clones, about 90% of which are singletons. Of the sample, approximately 24% is held by the ten largest clones. CD8 naive samples were CD45RO-negative cells positively selected for CCR7, giving a CD45RA+CCR7+ population that excluded TemRA cells. The sample consisted of naive CD8+ T cells sorted from blood. Read against the paper, the sample's cell subset or site label means: CD45RA+CCR7+. These receptor sequences come from a man aged 25 to 40 in good health.

The rearrangement joins TRBV5-4 to TRBJ1-1; possibly TRBD1 for D (5 bases). The V end lost 2 bases, the J end lost 2 bases, and 16 bases lay between the germline ends. The CDR3 covers 16 residues. Germline values: CDR1 SGHNT, CDR2 YYREEE (reference sequence). Here the CDR3 reads CASSLGTGGLNTEAFF. CDR3 DNA: TGTGCCAGCAGCTTAGGAACCGGGGGTCTAAACACTGAAGCTTTCTTT.

The chain recombines TRBV10-3 with TRBJ1-5; D not resolved. The CDR3 contains 12 residues. In germline, CDR1 is ENHRY, CDR2 SYGVKD. V was cut by 8 bases and J by 1 base, with 6 bases left in between. The CDR3 DNA reads TGTGCCATCGGACGGAGCAATCAGCCCCAGCATTTT. Translated: CAIGRSNQPQHF.

The CDR3 here is CATLKNRAGSFQPQHF. In DNA form, the CDR3 reads TGTGCCACCCTAAAGAACAGGGCCGGGAGCTTCCAGCCCCAGCATTTT. The chain has TRBV19 and TRBJ1-5, with D perhaps matching TRBD1 (6 bases). Trimming stripped 10 bases from V and 7 bases from J, with 26 bases between. Per germline, CDR1 LNHDA and CDR2 SQIVND (reference sequence). The CDR3 length is 16 residues.

The rearrangement joins TRBV28 to TRBJ2-7; D is uncertain. Between the trimmed V and J ends, which lost 3 bases and 3 bases, there was a span of 9 bases. The germline V gene has CDR1 MDHEN and CDR2 SYDVKM. CDR3 size: 13 residues. The CDR3 sequence is CASSLSAVYEQYF. CDR3 DNA sequence: TGTGCCAGCAGTTTGAGTGCGGTCTACGAGCAGTACTTC. The variable domain in full, completed from reference TRBV28 and TRBJ2-7, reads DVKVTQSSRYLVKRTGEKVFLECVQDMDHENMFWYRQDPGLGLRLIYFSYDVKMKEKGDIPEGYSVSREKKERFSLILESASTNQTSMYLCASSLSAVYEQYFGPGTRLTVT.

The chain links TRBV30 to TRBJ2-7; TRBD1 matches 9 bases. The CDR3 sequence is 14 residues long. Unmatched junction bases numbered 6, after V lost 4 bases and J lost 2 bases. CDR1 GTSNPN and CDR2 SVGIG come from the germline V gene (reference sequence). The CDR3 nucleotides read TGTGCCTGGATGTCCGGGACAGGGACCTACGAGCAGTACTTC. This encodes CAWMSGTGTYEQYF.

V usage is TRBV5-1 and J usage is TRBJ2-7; 9 nucleotides agree with TRBD1. Germline assignment: CDR1 SGHRS and CDR2 YFSETQ. CDR3 length: 14 residues. J was trimmed by 5 bases and V by 2 bases; bases with no gene match: 5. Here the CDR3 reads CASSFGTGLDEQYF. CDR3 in DNA: TGCGCCAGCAGCTTTGGGACAGGGCTCGACGAGCAGTACTTC.

This clone has ten or more counts. The V and J genes are TRBV7-2 and TRBJ2-5; D ambiguous. From germline, CDR1 is SGHTA and CDR2 FQGNSA. Trimming removed 2 bases at V and 0 bases at J, with 4 bases between. CDR3 size: 13 residues. The CDR3 bases are TGTGCCAGCAGCTTATGGTACCAAGAGACCCAGTACTTC. Translated, it gives CASSLWYQETQYF.

The J gene is TRBJ1-1, the V gene TRBV5-1; weak D call: TRBD1 (5 bases). The CDR3 runs 15 residues. Germline CDR1 and CDR2: SGHRS and YFSETQ. The V and J ends lost 0 bases and 4 bases respectively, with 13 bases between them. The CDR3 DNA reads TGCGCCAGCAGCTTGGATGGGTGGGGGAGCACTGAAGCTTTCTTT. Its protein product is CASSLDGWGSTEAFF.

CDR3 amino acids: CASSPPPTPDSPYGYTF. The CDR3, as DNA: TGTGCCAGCAGTCCACCCCCAACCCCCGACAGCCCCTATGGCTACACCTTC. The rearrangement links TRBV28 to TRBJ1-2; D may be TRBD1 (5 bases). This CDR3 comprises 17 residues. With 5 bases removed from V and 4 bases from J, the gap between germline ends came to 23 bases. CDR1 and CDR2 from the germline V gene are MDHEN and SYDVKM.

This chain joins TRBV14 and TRBJ2-5; 8 bases are a match to TRBD1. The germline CDR1 and CDR2 sequences are SGHDN and FVKESK. After removal of 1 base from V and 4 bases from J, the junction contained 11 bases not matched to a gene. This CDR3 comprises 17 residues. Here the CDR3 reads CASSQADQGATGETQYF. In nucleotides, the CDR3 is TGTGCCAGCAGCCAAGCTGACCAGGGGGCCACGGGAGAGACCCAGTACTTC.

This clone was recorded only once. This rearrangement joins TRBV25-1 to TRBJ2-7; D is possibly TRBD1 (5 bases). Germline CDR1 MGHDK, CDR2 SYGVNS. Trimming shortened V by 8 bases and J by 3 bases, and 11 bases separated the two germline ends. The CDR3 has 12 residues. CDR3 amino acids: CASGEDIYEQYF. DNA of the CDR3: TGTGCCAGCGGCGAGGACATCTACGAGCAGTACTTC.

This clone has only one observation. The V and J genes are TRBV9 and TRBJ2-7; D not resolved. V lost 0 bases to trimming and J lost 3 bases, with 10 bases between them. This CDR3 region has 14 residues. CDR1 is SGDLS, CDR2 YYNGEE, per germline. The CDR3 protein is CASSVVGEGYEQYF. For the CDR3, the DNA is TGTGCCAGCAGCGTAGTTGGGGAAGGCTACGAGCAGTACTTC.

V and J are TRBV7-2 and TRBJ2-4, with D possibly TRBD2 on 6 matching bases. This CDR3 comprises 14 residues. Germline V gene sequence: CDR1 SGHTA, CDR2 FQGNSA. Trimming left V 6 bases short and J 8 bases short, with 17 bases between. CDR3: CASRASARWDIQYF. The CDR3, as DNA: TGTGCCAGCAGAGCTAGCGCGCGCTGGGACATTCAGTACTTC.

This clone has only a few counts. The V call is TRBV7-9, the J call TRBJ2-1; unclear D gene. Trimming removed 5 bases from V and 8 bases from J, with 10 bases in between. The CDR3 contains 12 residues. Germline assignment: CDR1 SEHNR and CDR2 FQNEAQ (reference sequence). Written as DNA, the CDR3 is TGTGCCAGCAGCCTCTCCATCGATGAGCAGTTCTTC. Its protein product is CASSLSIDEQFF.

The DNA for the CDR3 is TGTGCCAGCACCCAGGGGATTGCTAGCACAGATACGCAGTATTTT. This translates into CASTQGIASTDTQYF. The chain recombines TRBV28 with TRBJ2-3; D may be TRBD1 (6 bases). Per germline, CDR1 MDHEN and CDR2 SYDVKM. V was cut by 7 bases and J by 0 bases, with 14 bases left in between. The CDR3 length is 15 residues.

This clone was recorded a few times. The V gene is TRBV18, the J gene TRBJ1-1, with no clear D. Trimming pared 3 bases from V and 6 bases from J, leaving 8 bases between. The V gene's germline CDR1 is KGHSH and CDR2 LQKENI. The CDR3 has 12 amino acids. The CDR3 sequence: CASSPQSPEAFF. CDR3 sequence (DNA): TGTGCCAGCTCACCTCAAAGTCCTGAAGCTTTCTTT.

The rearrangement links TRBV4-1 to TRBJ2-7; D may be TRBD1 (6 bases). CDR1 and CDR2 (germline): MGHRA, YSYEKL. The CDR3 totals 14 residues. The V gene lost 4 bases and the J gene lost 3 bases, with 13 bases spanning the gap. CDR3 loop: CASSPDRGVYEQYF. Here the CDR3 DNA reads TGCGCCAGCAGCCCGGACAGAGGCGTCTACGAGCAGTACTTC.

The V and J genes are TRBV15 and TRBJ2-1, with D possibly being TRBD2 (6 bases). This CDR3 is built from 15 residues. Trimming left V 5 bases short and J 5 bases short, with 16 bases between. The germline gives CDR1 LNHNV, CDR2 YYDKDF (reference sequence). The CDR3 nucleotides are TGTGCCACCAGCTCGAGCGGGTCATACCACAATGAGCAGTTCTTC. This translates into CATSSSGSYHNEQFF.